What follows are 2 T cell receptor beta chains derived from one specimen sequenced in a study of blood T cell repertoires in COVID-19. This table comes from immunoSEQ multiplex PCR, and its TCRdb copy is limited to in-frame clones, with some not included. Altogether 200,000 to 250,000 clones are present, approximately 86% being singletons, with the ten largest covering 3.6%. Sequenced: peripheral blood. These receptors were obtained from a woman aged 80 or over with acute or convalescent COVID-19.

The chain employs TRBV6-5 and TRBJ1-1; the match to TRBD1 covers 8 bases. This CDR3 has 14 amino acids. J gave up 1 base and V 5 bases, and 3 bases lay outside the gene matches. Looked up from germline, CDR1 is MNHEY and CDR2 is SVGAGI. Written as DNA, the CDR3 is TGTGCCAGCAGTCCAGGGGGCAGGAACACTGAAGCTTTCTTT. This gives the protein CASSPGGRNTEAFF.

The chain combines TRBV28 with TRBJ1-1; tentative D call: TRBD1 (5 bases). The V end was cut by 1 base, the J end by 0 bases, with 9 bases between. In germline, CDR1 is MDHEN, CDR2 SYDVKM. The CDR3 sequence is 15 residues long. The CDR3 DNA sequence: TGTGCCAGCAGTTTATCCGTAGGGGTGAACACTGAAGCTTTCTTT. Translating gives CASSLSVGVNTEAFF.